This passage covers 19 T cell receptor beta chains from one sample sequenced in a study of T cells after yellow fever vaccination. TCRdb reprocessed the 5' RACE reads with MiXCR, giving one entry per CDR3 protein. The table records 620,000 or so distinct CDR3 sequences, about 12% of them present only once. The material sequenced was PBMCs, taken on the day of the yellow fever booster vaccination. These TCRs come from a man aged 25-45 years who received the YFV17D yellow fever vaccine.

This clonotype was picked up a small number of times. The V and J genes are TRBV9 and TRBJ2-7; no definite D call. The germline CDR1 and CDR2 sequences are SGDLS and YYNGEE. The CDR3 has 13 residues. V was clipped by 4 bases and J by 3 bases, with 11 bases between them. The CDR3 bases are TGTGCCAGCAGCCCATCCGAGGTCTACGAGCAGTACTTC. The encoded protein is CASSPSEVYEQYF.

Points on this clonotype: An end of the junction differs from the germline gene, which may be a read error. The chain uses TRBV9 and TRBJ2-1; 9 nucleotides agree with TRBD1. Germline V CDR1 and CDR2: SGDLS, YYNGEE. CDR3 length: 15 amino acids. DNA for the CDR3: TGTGCCAGCAGCCTGGGACAGGGCAGTTGGAATGAGCCGTTCTTC. Its translation is CASSLGQGSWNEPFF.

V gene TRBV29-1 combines with J gene TRBJ1-6, with D possibly being TRBD1 (6 bases). This CDR3 spans 13 amino acids. The germline CDR1 and CDR2 sequences are SQVTM and ANQGSEA. The ends were cut back, 7 bases at V and 2 bases at J, with 9 bases in the middle. CDR3 DNA: TGCAGCGCCCGGGACACCTATAATTCACCCCTCCACTTT. Protein: CSARDTYNSPLHF.

This clonotype has at least ten counts. The gene calls are TRBV6-1 and TRBJ2-2; a possible D gene is TRBD2 (7 bases). The germline CDR1 and CDR2 sequences are MNHNS and SASEGT. CDR3 length equals 15 residues. Trimming removed 6 bases from V and 5 bases from J, with 16 bases in between. The CDR3 coding sequence is TGTGCCAGCAGCCTAGGGGGGGAGGTTACCGGGGAGCTGTTTTTT. Protein product: CASSLGGEVTGELFF.

The sample holds a few counts of this clonotype. The V gene is TRBV29-1, the J gene TRBJ1-2, with 7 bases that match TRBD1. Germline trimming cut 5 bases from V and 1 base from J; bases unmatched to any gene: 4. The germline gives CDR1 SQVTM, CDR2 ANQGSEA. The CDR3 is 13 residues long. CDR3 coding DNA: TGCAGCGTTCGGGACAGCCTTAACTATGGCTACACCTTC. It encodes CSVRDSLNYGYTF.

The V gene is TRBV5-1, the J gene TRBJ2-7; 9 positions match TRBD1. The junction had 14 bases not matched to a gene; V was cut back by 2 bases and J by 5 bases. This CDR3 is 17 amino acids long. Germline values: CDR1 SGHRS, CDR2 YFSETQ. Written as DNA, the CDR3 is TGCGCCAGCAGCTTCGGTCCTACCGGGACAGGGACGGACGAGCAGTACTTC. Protein product: CASSFGPTGTGTDEQYF.

The genes are TRBV5-1 and TRBJ2-1; 7 bases fit TRBD2. Germline lookup yields CDR1 SGHRS and CDR2 YFSETQ. The CDR3 loop spans 14 amino acids. V gave up 7 bases and J gave up 3 bases; unmatched junction bases: 7. The CDR3 is CASGAAGNYNEQFF. The CDR3 bases are TGCGCCAGCGGAGCAGCGGGAAACTACAATGAGCAGTTCTTC.

The V gene is TRBV12-3 or TRBV12-4, the J gene TRBJ2-6, with 8 bases identical to TRBD2. The CDR3 loop spans 15 amino acids. The V segment lost 7 bases and the J segment 2 bases; nucleotides outside the gene matches: 4. The CDR3: CASTGGGTGANVLTF. The CDR3 bases are TGTGCCAGCACCGGCGGGGGGACTGGGGCCAACGTCCTGACTTTC.

This clonotype was observed a few times. The chain employs TRBV6-2 or TRBV6-3 and TRBJ2-1, with 8 bases fitting TRBD2. The V gene's germline CDR1 is MNHEY and CDR2 SVGEGT. CDR3 length: 17 residues. Trimming at V came to 7 bases and at J to 8 bases, leaving 19 bases not matched to a gene. CDR3 protein: CASTPLGGDSPIDEQFF. The CDR3 bases are TGTGCCAGCACCCCCCTCGGGGGGGACTCCCCCATCGATGAGCAGTTCTTC.

This clonotype was found a few times. The V gene is TRBV7-9, the J gene TRBJ1-1; D unclear. The length of the CDR3 is 12 residues. Trimming cost V 4 bases and J 11 bases, with 14 bases left between them. Germline V gene lookup returns CDR1 SEHNR and CDR2 FQNEAQ (reference sequence). In nucleotides, the CDR3 is TGTGCCAGCAGCTCGAGAGAGTTTGATGCTTTCTTT. This translates into CASSSREFDAFF.

CDR3 DNA sequence: TGCAGTGCTAGGGAAACAGCACGATTCTACAATGAGCAGTTCTTC. It yields the protein CSARETARFYNEQFF. The chain is built from TRBV20-1 and TRBJ2-1; D gene unclear. This CDR3 region has 15 residues. Germline V gene data show CDR1 as DFQATT and CDR2 as SNEGSKA (reference sequence). V gave up 3 bases and J gave up 3 bases, with 15 bases separating them.

This clonotype was seen a few times. The gene calls are TRBV14 and TRBJ1-1; D might be TRBD1 (5 bases). The CDR3 spans 14 residues. Germline values: CDR1 SGHDN, CDR2 FVKESK. V was cut by 4 bases and J by 1 base, with 10 bases left in between. As DNA, the CDR3 is TGTGCCAGCAGCCCCGGGGGGGGGAACACTGAAGCTTTCTTT. Protein: CASSPGGGNTEAFF.

This clonotype was observed many times. This rearrangement joins TRBV7-6 to TRBJ2-1, with 11 bases aligning to TRBD2. Losses at the gene ends were 4 bases for V and 10 bases for J; bases not matched to a gene: 9. Germline V gene data show CDR1 as SGHVS and CDR2 as FNYEAQ. The CDR3 runs 15 residues. CDR3 protein: CASSYQLAGDGEQFF. The CDR3 DNA reads TGTGCCAGCAGCTACCAACTAGCGGGAGATGGAGAGCAGTTCTTC. Drawing the rest from reference TRBV7-6 and TRBJ2-1, the complete variable domain is GAGVSQSPRYKVTKRGQDVALRCDPISGHVSLYWYRQALGQGPEFLTYFNYEAQQDKSGLPNDRFSAERPEGSISTLTIQRTEQRDSAMYRCASSYQLAGDGEQFFGPGTRLTVL.

The J gene is TRBJ1-2, the V gene TRBV27, with D possibly TRBD1 on 5 matching bases. The germline V gene encodes CDR1 MNHEY and CDR2 SMNVEV (reference sequence). Trimming removed 8 bases at V and 2 bases at J, with 12 bases between. There are 13 residues in the CDR3. CDR3 nucleotides: TGTGCCAGCCGTCCGACAGCGAACTATGGCTACACCTTC. Amino acids: CASRPTANYGYTF.

The table lists this clonotype with a few counts. The chain has TRBV2 and TRBJ2-1, with 7 bases lining up with TRBD1. The trim removed 4 bases at V and 5 bases at J, leaving 2 bases unmatched. CDR3 length: 13 amino acids. The V gene's germline CDR1 is SNHLY and CDR2 FYNNEI. CDR3 residues: CASSVDRHNEQFF. CDR3 bases: TGTGCCAGCAGTGTGGACAGGCACAATGAGCAGTTCTTC. Complete variable domain (other parts from reference TRBV2 and TRBJ2-1): EPEVTQTPSHQVTQMGQEVILRCVPISNHLYFYWYRQILGQKVEFLVSFYNNEISEKSEIFDDQFSVERPDGSNFTLKIRSTKLEDSAMYFCASSVDRHNEQFFGPGTRLTVL.

This chain's CDR3 is CASRIAGGFEQYF. CDR3 nucleotides: TGTGCCAGCAGGATAGCGGGAGGTTTCGAGCAGTACTTC. The genes are TRBV6-2 or TRBV6-3 and TRBJ2-7; TRBD2 matches 10 bases. Germline CDR1 is MNHEY and CDR2 is SVGEGT. There are 13 residues in the CDR3. J lost 6 bases, V lost 6 bases, and 5 bases had no gene match.

The rearrangement links TRBV6-1 to TRBJ2-2; TRBD1 agrees at 8 bases. The germline CDR1 and CDR2 sequences are MNHNS and SASEGT. The V and J ends lost 5 bases and 5 bases, in that order; junction bases with no gene match: 13. The CDR3 runs 17 residues. CDR3 residues: CASSPPRTGIRTGELFF. DNA of the CDR3: TGTGCCAGCAGTCCTCCCCGGACAGGGATACGGACCGGGGAGCTGTTTTTT.

The table lists this clonotype with many counts. The CDR3 here is CASSPIRSGRHNEQFF. The CDR3 DNA reads as TGTGCCAGCAGCCCCATTCGTAGCGGGAGGCACAATGAGCAGTTCTTC. J is TRBJ2-1 and V is TRBV6-2 or TRBV6-3, with 10 bases fitting TRBD2. The CDR3 runs to 16 residues. The germline V gene encodes CDR1 MNHEY and CDR2 SVGEGT. Losses at the gene ends were 6 bases for V and 5 bases for J; bases not matched to a gene: 10.

This clonotype was found many times. The chain employs TRBV10-1 and TRBJ2-7; D gene ambiguous. The CDR3 is made up of 14 amino acids. Germline assignment: CDR1 WNHNN and CDR2 SYGVQD (reference sequence). Trimming cost V 3 bases and J 6 bases, with 15 bases left between them. As DNA, the CDR3 is TGCGCCAGCAGTGATGCAATCGGTGTGGGCGAGCAGTACTTC. Translation: CASSDAIGVGEQYF.